The 6 T cell receptor beta chains reported below all come from one sample, sequenced in a study of T cells after yellow fever vaccination. A single record per CDR3 protein comes from TCRdb applying MiXCR to the 5' RACE reads. The table shows about 330,000 distinct CDR3 sequences, with approximately 4% occurring only once. The sequences come from PBMCs, collected 5 days after the yellow fever booster vaccination. These receptor sequences come from a man aged 18 to 35 who received the YFV17D yellow fever vaccine.

Only a few counts were recorded for this clonotype. This chain connects TRBV7-2 to TRBJ2-3, with D unclear. This CDR3 region has 14 residues. V was pared by 6 bases and J by 1 base, with 11 bases between. Per the germline V gene, CDR1 is SGHTA and CDR2 is FQGNSA. CDR3 sequence (DNA): TGTGCCAGCAGTCCCTTTTCTGGCACAGATACGCAGTATTTT. It specifies CASSPFSGTDTQYF.

This clonotype was seen a few times. This chain joins TRBV5-1 and TRBJ2-3; 8 positions agree with TRBD1. Germline V gene sequence: CDR1 SGHRS, CDR2 YFSETQ. The trim removed 3 bases at V and 3 bases at J, leaving 9 bases unmatched. This CDR3 is built from 16 residues. CDR3 protein: CASSSDRGLGTDTQYF. In DNA, the CDR3 is TGCGCCAGCAGCTCCGACAGGGGATTAGGTACAGATACGCAGTATTTT.

This clonotype was picked up a small number of times. V usage is TRBV12-3 or TRBV12-4 and J usage is TRBJ1-2, with D perhaps TRBD1 (6 bases). Trimming pared 3 bases from V and 4 bases from J, leaving 12 bases between. The CDR3 spans 14 residues. The CDR3 loop reads CASSFSGGGYGYTF. The CDR3 DNA follows: TGTGCCAGCAGTTTCTCCGGGGGCGGCTATGGCTACACCTTC.

This clonotype has a handful of counts. This sequence joins TRBV4-2 and TRBJ2-3; D might be TRBD1 (6 bases). Between the trimmed V and J ends, which lost 0 bases and 1 base, there was a span of 11 bases. The CDR3 covers 16 residues. In germline, CDR1 is LGHNA, CDR2 YNFKEQ. DNA for the CDR3: TGTGCCAGCAGCCAAGATGACAGGACTGGCACAGATACGCAGTATTTT. As protein: CASSQDDRTGTDTQYF.

The rearrangement joins TRBV4-1 to TRBJ2-1, with D hard to call. V lost 3 bases and J 0 bases, leaving 12 bases between the germline ends. The germline CDR1 and CDR2 sequences are MGHRA and YSYEKL. The CDR3 length is 16 residues. The CDR3 spells CASSQRQSSSYNEQFF. The CDR3 DNA follows: TGCGCCAGCAGCCAGAGACAATCGAGCTCCTACAATGAGCAGTTCTTC.

The CDR3 sequence is CASGYADSNQPQHF. The CDR3 nucleotides are TGTGCCAGCGGCTACGCAGATAGCAATCAGCCCCAGCATTTT. This rearrangement joins TRBV6-2 or TRBV6-3 to TRBJ1-5, with D hard to call. V lost 8 bases and J lost 0, with 11 bases in between. This CDR3 contains 14 residues. Germline CDR1 is MNHEY and CDR2 is SVGEGT.